This TCR beta chain derives from a study of blood T cell repertoires in COVID-19. Turning to the study itself: Samples came from the United States, Italy and Spain, spanning acute and convalescent COVID-19.

The V gene lost 2 bases and the J gene lost 1 base, with 14 bases spanning the gap. CDR1 is MNHNS and CDR2 is SASEGT in the germline V gene. The CDR3 is 16 residues long. Under the authors' procedure: Estimates of nucleated cell counts were drawn from the amplification of reference gene primers. Assay used: immunoSEQ multiplex PCR; TCRdb lists only in-frame clones, some missing. The V and J calls and clone size were taken over from that table, and D and trimming were inferred from the DNA. This sample yields some 250,000 clones, of which 70% to 90% are seen a single time; over 3% belongs to the top ten.

The V and J genes are TRBV6-1 and TRBJ1-1, with no clear D. Material for sequencing was peripheral blood. This clonotype was sampled from a woman in her thirties who had recovered from COVID-19. The CDR3 coding sequence is TGTGCCAGCAGTGAAATCCCGGACTTGGGGAACACTGAAGCTTTCTTT. It codes for CASSEIPDLGNTEAFF.